These T cell receptor beta chains were read from a single sample in a study of control samples from healthy donors and cancer patients. Sequencing was performed with immunoSEQ multiplex PCR; in TCRdb, only in-frame clones are kept and a portion is missing. The sample holds approximately 150,000 clones, approximately 94% seen once. Sequencing was carried out using PBMCs. Receptors originate from a man aged 55 to 70 with colorectal cancer. Each CDR3 is given with its conserved first and last residue. Each record gives: J gene, V gene, D gene, clone size, CDR3 protein, CDR3 DNA. The D gene is left open where the match is weak. Not all rows give a size; the values are once, few, many and, for expanded clones, a class.

j_gene: TRBJ1-2
v_gene: TRBV6-4
d_gene: TRBD1
abundance: NA
CDR3aa: CASSGGQVDYGYTF
CDR3nt: TGTGCCAGCAGTGGGGGACAGGTAGACTATGGCTACACCTTC

j_gene: TRBJ1-1
v_gene: TRBV30
d_gene: TRBD1
abundance: NA
CDR3aa: CAWRRTGTGTSKVEAFF
CDR3nt: TGTGCCTGGAGGCGCACCGGGACAGGGACCTCGAAGGTTGAAGCTTTCTTT

j_gene: TRBJ2-2
v_gene: TRBV6-4
d_gene: NA
abundance: NA
CDR3aa: CASRVEASNTGELFF
CDR3nt: TGTGCCAGCAGAGTCGAAGCATCGAACACCGGGGAGCTGTTTTTT

j_gene: TRBJ1-1
v_gene: TRBV5-1
d_gene: NA
abundance: NA
CDR3aa: CASSLQEGLNTEAFF
CDR3nt: TGCGCCAGCAGCTTGCAAGAGGGGTTGAACACTGAAGCTTTCTTT

j_gene: TRBJ1-2
v_gene: TRBV3-1/TRBV3-2
d_gene: TRBD1
abundance: NA
CDR3aa: CASSQDTNRGRSGYTF
CDR3nt: TGTGCCAGCAGCCAAGATACGAACAGGGGGAGGAGTGGCTACACCTTC

j_gene: TRBJ1-4
v_gene: TRBV5-1
d_gene: TRBD1
abundance: once
CDR3aa: CASSTGTDYEKLFF
CDR3nt: TGCGCCAGCAGTACCGGGACAGATTATGAAAAACTGTTTTTT

j_gene: TRBJ2-3
v_gene: TRBV27
d_gene: NA
abundance: NA
CDR3aa: CASSSSRQGVADTQYF
CDR3nt: TGTGCCAGCAGTTCCTCGCGGCAGGGTGTAGCAGATACGCAGTATTTT

j_gene: TRBJ1-6
v_gene: TRBV7-9
d_gene: TRBD1
abundance: NA
CDR3aa: CASSDRDSNSPLHF
CDR3nt: TGTGCCAGCAGCGACCGGGACAGTAATTCACCCCTCCACTTT

j_gene: TRBJ1-2
v_gene: TRBV28
d_gene: NA
abundance: NA
CDR3aa: CASKWQGPSGYTF
CDR3nt: TGTGCCAGCAAGTGGCAGGGTCCATCTGGCTACACCTTC

j_gene: TRBJ1-6
v_gene: TRBV9
d_gene: NA
abundance: NA
CDR3aa: CASSVEPANSPLHF
CDR3nt: TGTGCCAGCAGCGTAGAACCAGCCAATTCACCCCTCCACTTT

j_gene: TRBJ1-1
v_gene: TRBV10-3
d_gene: TRBD1
abundance: NA
CDR3aa: CAINRQGHTEAFF
CDR3nt: TGTGCCATCAACCGACAGGGGCACACTGAAGCTTTCTTT

j_gene: TRBJ2-5
v_gene: TRBV11-3
d_gene: NA
abundance: NA
CDR3aa: CASSLGQGQETQYF
CDR3nt: TGTGCCAGCAGCTTAGGGCAGGGCCAAGAGACCCAGTACTTC

j_gene: TRBJ1-2
v_gene: TRBV27
d_gene: TRBD1
abundance: NA
CDR3aa: CASSLGGRGRGGYTF
CDR3nt: TGTGCCAGCAGTTTAGGGGGGAGGGGGCGAGGTGGCTACACCTTC

j_gene: TRBJ1-2
v_gene: TRBV3-1/TRBV3-2
d_gene: NA
abundance: NA
CDR3aa: CASSHTYGYTF
CDR3nt: TGTGCCAGCAGCCATACATATGGCTACACCTTC

j_gene: TRBJ2-3
v_gene: TRBV24-1
d_gene: TRBD1
abundance: NA
CDR3aa: CATSDPGTGKTDTQYF
CDR3nt: TGTGCCACCAGTGATCCCGGGACAGGGAAGACAGATACGCAGTATTTT

j_gene: TRBJ2-5
v_gene: TRBV18
d_gene: NA
abundance: NA
CDR3aa: CASSPGQGRETQYF
CDR3nt: TGTGCCAGCTCACCTGGGCAGGGCAGGGAGACCCAGTACTTC

j_gene: TRBJ1-1
v_gene: TRBV29-1
d_gene: NA
abundance: NA
CDR3aa: CSVRRAGRTEAFF
CDR3nt: TGCAGCGTCAGACGCGCAGGAAGGACTGAAGCTTTCTTT

j_gene: TRBJ2-5
v_gene: TRBV28
d_gene: NA
abundance: NA
CDR3aa: CASSLLLQTQYF
CDR3nt: TGTGCCAGCAGCCTTCTGCTCCAAACCCAGTACTTC

j_gene: TRBJ1-4
v_gene: TRBV19
d_gene: TRBD1
abundance: NA
CDR3aa: CASSAGTVNEKLFF
CDR3nt: TGTGCCAGTAGTGCCGGGACAGTTAATGAAAAACTGTTTTTT

j_gene: TRBJ2-7
v_gene: TRBV29-1
d_gene: NA
abundance: NA
CDR3aa: CSVRQNSYEQYF
CDR3nt: TGCAGCGTTCGACAGAACTCCTACGAGCAGTACTTC

j_gene: TRBJ2-3
v_gene: TRBV29-1
d_gene: NA
abundance: NA
CDR3aa: CSVEKGAISTDTQYF
CDR3nt: TGCAGCGTTGAGAAAGGGGCGATAAGCACAGATACGCAGTATTTT

j_gene: TRBJ1-5
v_gene: TRBV18
d_gene: NA
abundance: NA
CDR3aa: CASSPGDGQPQHF
CDR3nt: TGTGCCAGCTCACCAGGGGACGGTCAGCCCCAGCATTTT

j_gene: TRBJ1-5
v_gene: TRBV18
d_gene: TRBD1
abundance: NA
CDR3aa: CASSPDRDGQPQHF
CDR3nt: TGTGCCAGCTCACCAGACAGGGATGGTCAGCCCCAGCATTTT

j_gene: TRBJ2-3
v_gene: TRBV24-1
d_gene: TRBD2
abundance: NA
CDR3aa: CATSDGLASTDTQYF
CDR3nt: TGTGCCACCAGTGATGGACTAGCGAGCACAGATACGCAGTATTTT

j_gene: TRBJ2-2
v_gene: TRBV23-1
d_gene: TRBD1
abundance: NA
CDR3aa: CASSQLAGGVTGELFF
CDR3nt: TGCGCCAGCAGTCAACTGGCAGGGGGCGTTACCGGGGAGCTGTTTTTT

j_gene: TRBJ2-5
v_gene: TRBV2
d_gene: NA
abundance: NA
CDR3aa: CASSYRVGQETQYF
CDR3nt: TGTGCCAGCAGTTACAGGGTTGGCCAAGAGACCCAGTACTTC

j_gene: TRBJ2-5
v_gene: TRBV5-4
d_gene: TRBD2
abundance: NA
CDR3aa: CASSPGLAEETQYF
CDR3nt: TGTGCCAGCAGCCCGGGACTAGCGGAAGAGACCCAGTACTTC

j_gene: TRBJ2-3
v_gene: TRBV28
d_gene: TRBD1
abundance: NA
CDR3aa: CASSLGQGGDTQYF
CDR3nt: TGTGCCAGCAGTTTGGGACAGGGCGGGGATACGCAGTATTTT

j_gene: TRBJ1-2
v_gene: TRBV6-1
d_gene: NA
abundance: NA
CDR3aa: CASSELGRATGGYTF
CDR3nt: TGTGCCAGCAGTGAATTGGGACGGGCAACAGGAGGCTACACCTTC

j_gene: TRBJ2-1
v_gene: TRBV5-1
d_gene: NA
abundance: NA
CDR3aa: CASSLSREWAYNEQFF
CDR3nt: TGCGCCAGCAGCTTGAGTAGGGAATGGGCCTACAATGAGCAGTTCTTC

j_gene: TRBJ1-5
v_gene: TRBV4-3
d_gene: NA
abundance: NA
CDR3aa: CASSQQTGENQPQHF
CDR3nt: TGCGCCAGCAGCCAGCAGACGGGGGAGAATCAGCCCCAGCATTTT

j_gene: TRBJ1-4
v_gene: TRBV9
d_gene: NA
abundance: NA
CDR3aa: CASSVEDRPNEKLFF
CDR3nt: TGTGCCAGCAGCGTAGAAGACAGGCCTAATGAAAAACTGTTTTTT

j_gene: TRBJ2-1
v_gene: TRBV5-1
d_gene: NA
abundance: NA
CDR3aa: CASSLAGLNEQFF
CDR3nt: TGCGCCAGCAGCTTGGCGGGGTTGAATGAGCAGTTCTTC

j_gene: TRBJ2-7
v_gene: TRBV5-6
d_gene: TRBD1
abundance: NA
CDR3aa: CASSSRDRGTYEQYF
CDR3nt: TGTGCCAGCAGCTCCCGGGACAGGGGAACCTACGAGCAGTACTTC

j_gene: TRBJ2-6
v_gene: TRBV19
d_gene: NA
abundance: NA
CDR3aa: CASSTVWANVLTF
CDR3nt: TGTGCCAGTAGTACAGTCTGGGCCAACGTCCTGACTTTC

j_gene: TRBJ2-3
v_gene: TRBV5-1
d_gene: NA
abundance: NA
CDR3aa: CASSRDVRGGTDTQYF
CDR3nt: TGCGCCAGCAGTCGTGACGTACGTGGGGGCACAGATACGCAGTATTTT

j_gene: TRBJ2-7
v_gene: TRBV27
d_gene: NA
abundance: NA
CDR3aa: CASRQTGPYEQYF
CDR3nt: TGTGCCAGCAGGCAGACAGGCCCCTACGAGCAGTACTTC

j_gene: TRBJ1-2
v_gene: TRBV3-1/TRBV3-2
d_gene: NA
abundance: NA
CDR3aa: CASSQDIANYGYTF
CDR3nt: TGTGCCAGCAGCCAAGATATAGCTAACTATGGCTACACCTTC

j_gene: TRBJ2-7
v_gene: TRBV19
d_gene: NA
abundance: few
CDR3aa: CASSATRSSYEQYF
CDR3nt: TGTGCCAGTAGTGCAACAAGGAGCTCCTACGAGCAGTACTTC

j_gene: TRBJ1-3
v_gene: TRBV12-3/TRBV12-4
d_gene: TRBD1
abundance: NA
CDR3aa: CASRAGGGNTIYF
CDR3nt: TGTGCCAGCAGGGCAGGGGGCGGAAACACCATATATTTT

j_gene: TRBJ2-2
v_gene: TRBV29-1
d_gene: NA
abundance: NA
CDR3aa: CSGSGSGELFF
CDR3nt: TGCAGCGGTTCGGGGTCCGGGGAGCTGTTTTTT

j_gene: TRBJ1-4
v_gene: TRBV5-4
d_gene: NA
abundance: NA
CDR3aa: CASSSRTDDEKLFF
CDR3nt: TGTGCCAGCAGCAGCCGGACTGACGATGAAAAACTGTTTTTT

j_gene: TRBJ2-3
v_gene: TRBV29-1
d_gene: NA
abundance: NA
CDR3aa: CSARTAGTQYF
CDR3nt: TGCAGCGCCCGGACCGCGGGGACGCAGTATTTT

j_gene: TRBJ2-2
v_gene: TRBV21-1
d_gene: NA
abundance: once
CDR3aa: CASSKAGGGRVWLSGELFF
CDR3nt: TGTGCCAGCAGCAAAGCCGGCGGGGGGCGCGTTTGGCTTTCCGGGGAGCTGTTTTTT

j_gene: TRBJ1-1
v_gene: TRBV7-2
d_gene: NA
abundance: NA
CDR3aa: CASSTPPGSTEAFF
CDR3nt: TGTGCCAGCAGCACCCCCCCCGGGAGCACTGAAGCTTTCTTT